The 22 T cell receptor beta chains given below trace back to one sample, sequenced in a study of blood T cell repertoires in COVID-19. Profiling relied on immunoSEQ multiplex PCR, and the TCRdb table lists in-frame clones only, not all of them. In the table there are 90,000 to 150,000 clones, about 85% of which are singletons. The specimen was peripheral blood. All receptors come from a human donor in a cohort sampled during active COVID-19.

The chain recombines TRBV7-8 with TRBJ2-7, with 9 bases that match TRBD2. Germline-derived CDR1 and CDR2 are SGHVS and FQNEAQ. Trimming at V came to 5 bases and at J to 1 base, leaving 18 bases not matched to a gene. This CDR3 comprises 19 residues. DNA for the CDR3: TGTGCCAGCAGCCGAGACCCAGCGGGGGGCCTAGGAGGGTCCTACGAGCAGTACTTC. This gives the protein CASSRDPAGGLGGSYEQYF.

The chain employs TRBV5-6 and TRBJ2-7; possibly TRBD2 for D (6 bases). This CDR3 region has 15 residues. Germline-derived CDR1 and CDR2 are SGHDT and YYEEEE. V lost 2 bases and J 2 bases, leaving 14 bases between the germline ends. CDR3 region: CASSLPRTGAYEQYF. The CDR3 DNA sequence: TGTGCCAGCAGCTTACCTAGGACGGGAGCCTACGAGCAGTACTTC.

V gene TRBV5-1 combines with J gene TRBJ2-2; 12 bases are a match to TRBD2. Germline V CDR1 and CDR2: SGHRS, YFSETQ. CDR3 length: 17 residues. Trimming removed 4 bases from V and 5 bases from J; junction bases left unmatched: 9. The CDR3 region has the DNA TGCGCCAGCAGCCCGAGGACTAGCGGGGCGGGGACCGGGGAGCTGTTTTTT. Encoded protein: CASSPRTSGAGTGELFF. Full variable domain (rest looked up from reference TRBV5-1 and TRBJ2-2): KAGVTQTPRYLIKTRGQQVTLSCSPISGHRSVSWYQQTPGQGLQFLFEYFSETQRNKGNFPGRFSGRQFSNSRSEMNVSTLELGDSALYLCASSPRTSGAGTGELFFGEGSRLTVL.

The chain uses TRBV7-8 and TRBJ2-2; perhaps TRBD1 as D (5 bases). The CDR3 contains 15 residues. The germline CDR1 and CDR2 sequences are SGHVS and FQNEAQ. V lost 1 base to trimming and J lost 7 bases, with 13 bases between them. In DNA, the CDR3 is TGTGCCAGCAGCTTAGAGGGCAGGGTTCGCGGGGAGCTGTTTTTT. Translated, it gives CASSLEGRVRGELFF. Full variable domain (rest looked up from reference TRBV7-8 and TRBJ2-2): GAGVSQSPRYKVAKRGQDVALRCDPISGHVSLFWYQQALGQGPEFLTYFQNEAQLDKSGLPSDRFFAERPEGSVSTLKIQRTQQEDSAVYLCASSLEGRVRGELFFGEGSRLTVL.

The chain combines TRBV14 with TRBJ1-2; 10 bases fit TRBD1. The CDR3 is 17 residues long. Germline V lookup: CDR1 SGHDN, CDR2 FVKESK. The junction had 11 bases not matched to a gene; V was cut back by 4 bases and J by 3 bases. CDR3 nucleotide sequence: TGTGCCAGCAGCCGAGCCACGCCGGGACAGGGGCACTATGGCTACACCTTC. Its protein product is CASSRATPGQGHYGYTF.

V gene TRBV5-5 combines with J gene TRBJ2-2; 10 bases are shared with TRBD2. V shed 0 bases and J 7 bases; nucleotides not matched to a gene: 12. CDR1 is SGHKS, CDR2 YYEKEE, per germline (reference sequence). This CDR3 is built from 18 residues. The CDR3 loop is CASSLAGGSGRPSGELFF. The CDR3 bases are TGTGCCAGCAGCTTGGCCGGCGGTAGCGGGAGGCCCAGCGGGGAGCTGTTTTTT.

The CDR3 region has the DNA TGTGCCAGTAGTATGGGGCACTCCGCGGGGGGGGTTTGGTTCTTC. Amino acid sequence: CASSMGHSAGGVWFF. The rearrangement links TRBV19 to TRBJ2-1; TRBD2 agrees at 9 bases. The V segment lost 3 bases and the J segment 15 bases; nucleotides outside the gene matches: 15. Germline values: CDR1 LNHDA, CDR2 SQIVND (reference sequence). CDR3 length: 15 residues.

V is TRBV6-5 and J is TRBJ2-1; no clear D. With 2 bases removed from V and 3 bases from J, the gap between germline ends came to 11 bases. Germline V gene data show CDR1 as MNHEY and CDR2 as SVGAGI. The CDR3 covers 15 residues. CDR3 sequence: CASSYVTRDYNEQFF. In DNA form, the CDR3 reads TGTGCCAGCAGTTACGTCACTCGAGACTACAATGAGCAGTTCTTC.

This clone was counted a few times. The J gene is TRBJ1-1, the V gene TRBV5-5; D gene ambiguous. V dropped 0 bases and J dropped 1 base, with 4 bases sitting between them. Looked up from germline, CDR1 is SGHKS and CDR2 is YYEKEE (reference sequence). CDR3 length: 13 residues. The CDR3 DNA reads as TGTGCCAGCAGCTTGGGCAGGAACACTGAAGCTTTCTTT. It specifies CASSLGRNTEAFF.

The genes are TRBV5-6 and TRBJ1-2; the D is unclear. CDR1 is SGHDT and CDR2 is YYEEEE in the germline V gene. This CDR3 comprises 14 residues. The V end lost 5 bases, the J end lost 2 bases, and 13 bases lay between the germline ends. CDR3 nucleotides: TGTGCCAGCAGTGTCGCCGGGTCCAACTATGGCTACACCTTC. Translating gives CASSVAGSNYGYTF.

The rearrangement joins TRBV7-9 to TRBJ2-5, with a possible D match to TRBD2 (6 bases). The germline V and J ends were trimmed by 4 bases and 5 bases, with 17 bases remaining between them. The germline CDR1 and CDR2 sequences are SEHNR and FQNEAQ (reference sequence). This CDR3 spans 15 amino acids. Here the CDR3 reads CASSSPLGRKETQYF. CDR3 DNA: TGTGCCAGCAGCTCCCCACTAGGGAGGAAGGAGACCCAGTACTTC.

This clone was found once. V and J are TRBV5-1 and TRBJ2-7, with TRBD2 matching over 9 bases. CDR1 and CDR2 (germline): SGHRS, YFSETQ. This CDR3 is built from 14 residues. Germline trimming cut 4 bases from V and 6 bases from J; bases unmatched to any gene: 8. The CDR3 reads CASSPGTSTIEQYF. In DNA form, the CDR3 reads TGCGCCAGCAGCCCCGGGACTAGCACAATCGAGCAGTACTTC.

This clone was observed a few times. This rearrangement joins TRBV21-1 to TRBJ2-1; the table calls TRBD2, which could not be checked here. TRBV21-1 is an annotated pseudogene. The CDR3 loop spans 13 amino acids. CDR3 sequence (DNA): TGTGCCACGGTTCGCGGCTCCTACAATGAGCAGTTCTTC. Translation: CATVRGSYNEQFF.

V is TRBV7-6 and J is TRBJ1-2, with D maybe TRBD1 (6 bases). The CDR3 contains 16 residues. The germline V gene encodes CDR1 SGHVS and CDR2 FNYEAQ. The V end lost 0 bases, the J end lost 8 bases, and 19 bases lay between the germline ends. This chain's CDR3 is CASSLAQGPTVQGYTF. The CDR3 coding sequence is TGTGCCAGCAGCTTAGCGCAGGGGCCAACGGTCCAGGGCTACACCTTC.

The V call is TRBV5-1, the J call TRBJ2-7, with D possibly matching TRBD1 (6 bases). Germline V CDR1 and CDR2: SGHRS, YFSETQ. Between the trimmed V and J ends, which lost 2 bases and 5 bases, there was a span of 14 bases. This CDR3 contains 14 residues. The CDR3 sequence: CASSFQQGPHEQYF. In DNA, the CDR3 is TGCGCCAGCAGCTTCCAACAGGGTCCCCACGAGCAGTACTTC.

This clone was seen a handful of times. The chain joins TRBV19 to TRBJ2-7; 7 nucleotides match TRBD1. The CDR3 covers 15 residues. Trimming at V came to 4 bases and at J to 4 bases, leaving 10 bases not matched to a gene. From germline, CDR1 is LNHDA and CDR2 SQIVND (reference sequence). The CDR3 nucleotides are TGTGCCAGTAGTAGCAACAGGGGCCGGGGTTACGAGCAGTACTTC. Translation: CASSSNRGRGYEQYF.

This chain joins TRBV9 and TRBJ2-1; 11 bases are shared with TRBD2. V lost 3 bases, J lost 4 bases, and 9 bases stayed unmatched. CDR3 length: 17 amino acids. CDR1 and CDR2 (germline): SGDLS, YYNGEE. The CDR3 nucleotides read TGTGCCAGCAGCGAGGACCTACTAGCGGGAGTTTACAATGAGCAGTTCTTC. It yields the protein CASSEDLLAGVYNEQFF.

V is TRBV4-1 and J is TRBJ2-1; TRBD2 is a possible D gene (6 bases). The CDR3 length is 13 residues. Germline values: CDR1 MGHRA, CDR2 YSYEKL. V was pared by 0 bases and J by 14 bases, with 14 bases between. In nucleotides, the CDR3 is TGCGCCAGCAGCCAAGATGCGGGATTTAGGAAGTTCTTC. Amino acids: CASSQDAGFRKFF.

This clone has just a few counts. The chain carries TRBV2 and TRBJ1-2; TRBD1 is a possible D gene (5 bases). V was pared by 4 bases and J by 5 bases, with 17 bases between. CDR3 size: 15 residues. CDR1 and CDR2 (germline): SNHLY, FYNNEI. The CDR3 loop reads CASSVNGYGTYGYTF. CDR3 DNA sequence: TGTGCCAGCAGTGTCAATGGTTATGGGACTTATGGCTACACCTTC.

The V and J genes are TRBV11-3 and TRBJ2-7, with 8 nucleotides matching TRBD2. The CDR3 runs to 13 residues. Trimming removed 6 bases from V and 7 bases from J; junction bases left unmatched: 8. Germline V gene data show CDR1 as SGHNT and CDR2 as YENEEA. This chain's CDR3 is CASSRAGVGEQYF. The CDR3 bases are TGTGCCAGCAGTAGAGCGGGAGTTGGGGAGCAGTACTTC.

This chain joins TRBV5-1 and TRBJ2-2; weak D call: TRBD2 (7 bases). Germline V gene lookup returns CDR1 SGHRS and CDR2 YFSETQ. This CDR3 comprises 16 residues. The V end was cut by 0 bases, the J end by 4 bases, with 13 bases between. In nucleotides, the CDR3 is TGCGCCAGCAGCTTGGGCGGGGGCCGGGGCACCGGGGAGCTGTTTTTT. It encodes CASSLGGGRGTGELFF.

The rearrangement links TRBV9 to TRBJ2-3, with D maybe TRBD1 (5 bases). Trimming removed 0 bases from V and 3 bases from J, with 11 bases in between. The germline V gene encodes CDR1 SGDLS and CDR2 YYNGEE. The CDR3 contains 15 residues. The CDR3 sequence: CASSVDQGTTDTQYF. The DNA of the CDR3 is TGTGCCAGCAGCGTAGACCAGGGAACGACAGATACGCAGTATTTT.